These 20 T cell receptor beta chains came from one sample sequenced in a study of cytomegalovirus exposure and HLA in healthy donors. The PCR had 60 Vbeta and 13 Jbeta primers. Here immunoSEQ multiplex PCR was the method, and the copy in TCRdb shows in-frame clones only, minus some. This sample has around 85,000 clones; about four fifths occur once, and the top ten carry 4% to 4.5%. The material sequenced was PBMCs. The receptors were gathered from a man aged 55-75 years in good health and CMV-seronegative.

The V and J genes are TRBV5-1 and TRBJ2-5; D call uncertain. This CDR3 is built from 11 residues. Trimming removed 1 base at V and 4 bases at J, with 2 bases between. Germline assignment: CDR1 SGHRS and CDR2 YFSETQ. The CDR3 bases are TGCGCCAGCAGCTTGCTAGAGACCCAGTACTTC. It encodes CASSLLETQYF.

The chain is built from TRBV5-1 and TRBJ2-3, with 11 bases lining up with TRBD2. Germline V CDR1 and CDR2: SGHRS, YFSETQ. Trimming removed 4 bases from V and 2 bases from J; junction bases left unmatched: 6. The CDR3 extends over 16 amino acids. CDR3 sequence: CASSPLAGEITDTQYF. The CDR3 nucleotides read TGCGCCAGCAGCCCACTAGCGGGGGAGATCACAGATACGCAGTATTTT.

This clone was detected a few times. The chain recombines TRBV6-1 with TRBJ2-5, with D maybe TRBD1 (6 bases). Trimming cost V 1 base and J 5 bases, with 17 bases left between them. The CDR3 is 16 residues long. Germline loops: CDR1 MNHNS, CDR2 SASEGT. CDR3 loop: CASSEVAGVTWETQYF. CDR3 in DNA: TGTGCCAGCAGTGAAGTGGCAGGGGTTACATGGGAGACCCAGTACTTC.

V is TRBV6-6 and J is TRBJ2-7, with D maybe TRBD2 (6 bases). Germline V gene lookup returns CDR1 MNHNY and CDR2 SVGAGI (reference sequence). The V gene lost 0 bases and the J gene lost 6 bases, with 9 bases spanning the gap. CDR3 size: 13 residues. CDR3 nucleotides: TGTGCCAGCAGTTACTCTGTCGGGGGCGAGCAGTACTTC. It encodes CASSYSVGGEQYF.

This clone came up a few times. The V and J genes are TRBV5-5 and TRBJ1-1; tentative D call: TRBD1 (5 bases). CDR1 is SGHKS, CDR2 YYEKEE, per germline (reference sequence). Trimming took off 4 bases at V and 2 bases at J, with 9 bases between the two ends. CDR3 length: 13 amino acids. CDR3 nucleotides: TGTGCCAGCAGCCCAACAGGAAACACTGAAGCTTTCTTT. Amino acids: CASSPTGNTEAFF.

This chain uses TRBV2 with TRBJ2-1; no definite D call. V shed 9 bases and J shed 12 bases, with 15 bases lying between them. This CDR3 has 11 residues. CDR1 SNHLY and CDR2 FYNNEI come from the germline V gene. In nucleotides, the CDR3 is TGTGCCAGTGCTACGGCCACGGGGCAGTTCTTC. This translates into CASATATGQFF.

The chain has TRBV5-8 and TRBJ1-6; D is unclear. CDR1 is SGHTS, CDR2 YDEGEE, per germline. The germline V and J ends were trimmed by 4 bases and 6 bases, with 8 bases remaining between them. This CDR3 has 13 residues. The CDR3 protein is CASSLRANSPLHF. As DNA, the CDR3 is TGTGCCAGCAGCCTCCGAGCTAATTCACCCCTCCACTTT.

The J gene is TRBJ2-1, the V gene TRBV19, with TRBD1 matching over 12 bases. The V segment lost 9 bases and the J segment 8 bases; nucleotides outside the gene matches: 5. The V gene's germline CDR1 is LNHDA and CDR2 SQIVND (reference sequence). The length of the CDR3 is 13 residues. The CDR3 nucleotides read TGTGCCAGCTGGGACAGGGGGCGCGATGAGCAGTTCTTC. As protein: CASWDRGRDEQFF.

The chain uses TRBV5-4 and TRBJ1-4; the D is unclear. The germline V gene encodes CDR1 SGHNT and CDR2 YYREEE (reference sequence). This CDR3 contains 14 residues. The V and J ends lost 4 bases and 7 bases respectively, with 14 bases between them. The DNA for the CDR3 is TGTGCCAGCAGCCGGGAACTACCTGGTGAAAAACTGTTTTTT. Translation gives CASSRELPGEKLFF.

The J gene is TRBJ2-5, the V gene TRBV19, with D tentatively TRBD1 (6 bases). This CDR3 contains 14 residues. The V gene's germline CDR1 is LNHDA and CDR2 SQIVND (reference sequence). Trimming took 2 bases from V and 5 from J, leaving 12 bases between them. CDR3 amino acids: CASSIQGLRETQYF. CDR3 DNA: TGTGCCAGTAGTATACAGGGGTTGCGGGAGACCCAGTACTTC.

This clone was counted only a few times. J is TRBJ2-1 and V is TRBV7-3, with 9 bases identical to TRBD1. Unmatched junction bases numbered 4, after V lost 1 base and J lost 6 bases. CDR3 length: 15 amino acids. From germline, CDR1 is SGHTA and CDR2 FQGTGA. The DNA of the CDR3 is TGTGCCAGCAGCTTAAGACAGGGGGTGGGCAATGAGCAGTTCTTC. Protein: CASSLRQGVGNEQFF.

This clone was observed a handful of times. The chain employs TRBV5-6 and TRBJ2-2; TRBD1 agrees at 11 bases. Trimming took 6 bases from V and 6 from J; bases not matched to a gene: 10. Germline V gene sequence: CDR1 SGHDT, CDR2 YYEEEE. The CDR3 has 16 amino acids. CDR3 sequence: CASTPLRDRGAGELFF. CDR3 nucleotide sequence: TGTGCCAGCACCCCACTTCGGGACAGGGGGGCCGGGGAGCTGTTTTTT.

This rearrangement joins TRBV30 to TRBJ1-3, with D possibly matching TRBD1 (5 bases). The CDR3 loop spans 13 amino acids. The V and J ends lost 8 bases and 4 bases respectively, with 15 bases between them. Germline V lookup: CDR1 GTSNPN, CDR2 SVGIG (reference sequence). The DNA for the CDR3 is TGTGCCCGGTCTCAGGGTACGGGAAACACCATATATTTT. This encodes CARSQGTGNTIYF.

The V and J genes are TRBV5-4 and TRBJ1-1; D might be TRBD1 (6 bases). CDR3 length: 14 residues. Trimming took off 2 bases at V and 1 base at J, with 9 bases between the two ends. CDR1 and CDR2 (germline): SGHNT, YYREEE (reference sequence). CDR3 coding DNA: TGTGCCAGCAGCTTCGCAGGGGCGAACACTGAAGCTTTCTTT. This codes for CASSFAGANTEAFF.

V usage is TRBV6-1 and J usage is TRBJ1-1; 8 nucleotides line up with TRBD1. Losses at the gene ends were 6 bases for V and 1 base for J; bases not matched to a gene: 4. Germline V lookup: CDR1 MNHNS, CDR2 SASEGT. The CDR3 consists of 14 residues. The CDR3 region has the DNA TGTGCCAGCAGGTCAGGGGGCGAGAACACTGAAGCTTTCTTT. As protein: CASRSGGENTEAFF.

The CDR3 region has the DNA TGTGCCAGCAGCTTAGGGGACAGGGTAACTAATGAAAAACTGTTTTTT. Protein: CASSLGDRVTNEKLFF. V and J are TRBV11-2 and TRBJ1-4, with 9 bases identical to TRBD1. The CDR3 length is 16 residues. Germline CDR1 SGHAT, CDR2 FQNNGV. With 1 base clipped from V and 1 base from J, the junction kept 1 base outside the gene matches.

The chain employs TRBV5-6 and TRBJ1-2; no definite D call. The CDR3 length is 15 residues. The V gene's germline CDR1 is SGHDT and CDR2 YYEEEE. Trimming stripped 3 bases from V and 10 bases from J, with 22 bases between. Here the CDR3 DNA reads TGTGCCAGCAGCTCCCGGACGACCACGACTATGGACTACACCTTC. Protein: CASSSRTTTTMDYTF.

This clone was seen more than once but under ten times. A far more abundant clone sits one base away, making this likely a read error. Other nucleotide sequences in the sample specify the same CDR3. The V and J genes are TRBV5-1 and TRBJ2-2, with TRBD1 identical over 8 bases. The germline CDR1 and CDR2 sequences are SGHRS and YFSETQ. After removal of 1 base from V and 5 bases from J, the junction contained 7 bases not matched to a gene. CDR3 size: 16 residues. CDR3 loop: CASSLLTGGTTGELFF. The CDR3, as DNA: TGCGCCAGCAGCTTGTTAACAGGGGGTACAACCGGGGAGCTGTTTTTT.

This rearrangement joins TRBV6-1 to TRBJ2-4; D perhaps matches TRBD2 (6 bases). The CDR3 spans 14 residues. Trimming shortened V by 6 bases and J by 5 bases, and 14 bases separated the two germline ends. From germline, CDR1 is MNHNS and CDR2 SASEGT. CDR3 nucleotides: TGTGCCAGCAGGGAGGGTGGAGTAGAAAACATTCAGTACTTC. The encoded protein is CASREGGVENIQYF.

On this clone: One end of the junction varies from germline; a read error may be responsible. V gene TRBV7-9 combines with J gene TRBJ1-4; D unclear. This CDR3 spans 15 amino acids. CDR1 SEHNR and CDR2 FQNEAQ come from the germline V gene (reference sequence). CDR3 DNA sequence: TGTTCCAGCAGCTTAGACCGGGATTCAGGTGAAAAACTGTTTTTT. Its protein product is CSSSLDRDSGEKLFF.